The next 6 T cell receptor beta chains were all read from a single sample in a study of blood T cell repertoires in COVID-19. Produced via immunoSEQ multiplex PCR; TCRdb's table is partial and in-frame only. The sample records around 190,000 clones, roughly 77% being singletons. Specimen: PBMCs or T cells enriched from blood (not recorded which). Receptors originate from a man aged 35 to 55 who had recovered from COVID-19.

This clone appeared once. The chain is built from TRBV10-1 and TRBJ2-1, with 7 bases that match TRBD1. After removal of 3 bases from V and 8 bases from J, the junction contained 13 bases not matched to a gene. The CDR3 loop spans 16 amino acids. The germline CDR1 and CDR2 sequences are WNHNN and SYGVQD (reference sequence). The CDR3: CASSDLPSTGSDEQFF. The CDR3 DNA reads TGCGCCAGCAGTGACCTACCATCGACAGGGTCCGATGAGCAGTTCTTC.

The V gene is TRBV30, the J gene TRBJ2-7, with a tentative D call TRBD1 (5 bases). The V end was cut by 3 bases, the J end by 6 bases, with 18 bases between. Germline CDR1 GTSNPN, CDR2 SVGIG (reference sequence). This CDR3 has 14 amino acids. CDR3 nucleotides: TGTGCCTGGAGCCACTTGGGATCCAGGGTCGAGCAGTACTTC. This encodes CAWSHLGSRVEQYF.

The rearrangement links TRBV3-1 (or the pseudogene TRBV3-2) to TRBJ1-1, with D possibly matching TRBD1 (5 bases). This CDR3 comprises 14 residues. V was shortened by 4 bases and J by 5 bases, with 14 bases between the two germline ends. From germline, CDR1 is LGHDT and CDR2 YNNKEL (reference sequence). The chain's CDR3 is CASSRSGGGTEAFF. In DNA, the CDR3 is TGTGCCAGCAGCCGTTCCGGGGGGGGGACTGAAGCTTTCTTT.

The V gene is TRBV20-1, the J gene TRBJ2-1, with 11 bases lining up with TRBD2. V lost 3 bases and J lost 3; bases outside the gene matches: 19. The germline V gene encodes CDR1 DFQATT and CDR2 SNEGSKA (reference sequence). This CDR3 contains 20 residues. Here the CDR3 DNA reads TGCAGTGCTAGTAAAGGGCAGGGAGGACTAGCGGGTCGGAACTACAATGAGCAGTTCTTC. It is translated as CSASKGQGGLAGRNYNEQFF.

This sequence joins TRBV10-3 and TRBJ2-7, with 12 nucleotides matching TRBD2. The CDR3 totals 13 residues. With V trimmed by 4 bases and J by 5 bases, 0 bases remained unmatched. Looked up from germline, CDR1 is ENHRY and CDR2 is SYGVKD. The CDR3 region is CAISGLAGDEQYF. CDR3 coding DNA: TGTGCCATCAGTGGACTAGCGGGAGACGAGCAGTACTTC.

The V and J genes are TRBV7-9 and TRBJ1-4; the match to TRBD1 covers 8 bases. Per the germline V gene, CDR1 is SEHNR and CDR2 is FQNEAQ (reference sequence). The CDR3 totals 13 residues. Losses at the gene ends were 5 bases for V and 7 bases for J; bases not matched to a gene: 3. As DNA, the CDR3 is TGTGCCAGCAGCGCACAGGGGGGTGAAAAACTGTTTTTT. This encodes CASSAQGGEKLFF.